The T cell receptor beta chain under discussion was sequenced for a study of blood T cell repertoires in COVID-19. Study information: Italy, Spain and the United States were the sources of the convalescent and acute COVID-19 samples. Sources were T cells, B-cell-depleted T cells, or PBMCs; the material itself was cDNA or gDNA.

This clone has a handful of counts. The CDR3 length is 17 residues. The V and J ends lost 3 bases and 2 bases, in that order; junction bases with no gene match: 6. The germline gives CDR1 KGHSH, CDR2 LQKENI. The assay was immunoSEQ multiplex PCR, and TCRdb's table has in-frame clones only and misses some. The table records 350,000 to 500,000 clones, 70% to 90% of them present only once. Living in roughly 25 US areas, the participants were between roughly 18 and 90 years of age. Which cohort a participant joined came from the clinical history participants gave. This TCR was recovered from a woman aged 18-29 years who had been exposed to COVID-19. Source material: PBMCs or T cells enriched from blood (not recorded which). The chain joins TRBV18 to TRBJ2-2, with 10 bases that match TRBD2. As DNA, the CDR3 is TGTGCCAGCTCACCCCAATCTAGCGGGGGTAACACCGGGGAGCTGTTTTTT. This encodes CASSPQSSGGNTGELFF.